The 5 T cell receptor beta chains listed next were all sequenced from one sample in a study of CD8+CD57+ T cells in acquired aplastic anemia. Genomic DNA templated the TCR beta VDJ and CDR3 profiling. Using its own MiXCR run on the reads, TCRdb lists one record per CDR3 protein. The sample consists of about 210,000 distinct CDR3 sequences, under 65% of them appearing once. Material: sorted CD4+, CD8+, or CD8+CD57+ T cells (not recorded which) from PBMCs. All receptors come from a human donor in good health.

The CDR3 DNA reads as TGCGCCAGCAGTGTACCGGGGACAGATACGCAGTATTTT. This translates into CASSVPGTDTQYF. The chain links TRBV10-1 to TRBJ2-3; the D gene is possibly TRBD2 (5 bases). This CDR3 contains 13 residues. V was trimmed by 4 bases and J by 3 bases, leaving 8 bases between them. Germline CDR1 and CDR2: WNHNN and SYGVQD (reference sequence).

The rearrangement joins TRBV7-8 to TRBJ2-7, with 9 bases identical to TRBD2. Germline assignment: CDR1 SGHVS and CDR2 FQNEAQ. The CDR3 covers 15 residues. Trimming removed 2 bases from V and 6 bases from J; junction bases left unmatched: 8. CDR3 amino acids: CASSLLAGGIGEQYF. DNA for the CDR3: TGTGCCAGCAGCTTACTCGCGGGAGGGATCGGCGAGCAGTACTTC.

This clonotype was recorded at least ten times. The chain recombines TRBV15 with TRBJ2-7, with D unclear. Germline V gene data show CDR1 as LNHNV and CDR2 as YYDKDF (reference sequence). V was clipped by 4 bases and J by 2 bases, with 15 bases between them. The CDR3 length is 15 residues. The CDR3 nucleotides are TGTGCCACCAGCACTACGCTGCCGGCACCCTACGAGCAGTACTTC. It encodes CATSTTLPAPYEQYF.

This clonotype was seen more than once but under ten times. The V gene is TRBV9, the J gene TRBJ2-5, with 12 bases matching TRBD2. The V gene's germline CDR1 is SGDLS and CDR2 YYNGEE. There are 15 residues in the CDR3. V was pared by 2 bases and J by 5 bases, with 4 bases of the junction left unmatched. CDR3 DNA sequence: TGTGCCAGCAGCGTTGGACTAGCGGGGATGGAGACCCAGTACTTC. Encoded protein: CASSVGLAGMETQYF.

The chain combines TRBV19 with TRBJ1-1; TRBD1 aligns across 8 bases. The CDR3 spans 15 residues. The germline V gene has CDR1 LNHDA and CDR2 SQIVND (reference sequence). V was pared by 4 bases and J by 6 bases, with 10 bases of the junction left unmatched. CDR3 amino acids: CASSTGQGALSEAFF. The CDR3 coding sequence is TGTGCCAGTAGTACTGGGCAGGGGGCACTGTCTGAAGCTTTCTTT.